This T cell receptor (beta chain) emerged from a study of identical twins. Unique molecular identifiers were present on the cDNA, which also gained a universal primer site by template switching. TCRdb itself ran the 5' RACE reads through MiXCR, one entry per CDR3 protein. The table includes some 1,700,000 distinct CDR3 sequences, about 32% detected once. This clonotype was detected only once. What it binds is not known. Study findings and constraints: It was possible that invariant MAIT and iNKT cells partly confounded the zero-insertion analyses.

The CDR3 runs to 18 residues. The V gene's germline CDR1 is LGHNA and CDR2 YNFKEQ. The V gene is TRBV4-2, the J gene TRBJ2-1; 8 nucleotides align to TRBD1. The J call may be faulty, since TRBJ2-7 better matches the DNA end. The receptor's source is a newborn girl in good health. The specimen was cord blood. The CDR3 DNA is TGTGCCAGCAGCCCACTAGTTCCGGGACAGGCGGAGGACTACGAGCAGTACTTC. Protein product: CASSPLVPGQAEDYEQYF.